This TCR beta chain came from a study of T cells in Graves' hyperthyroidism and ophthalmopathy. It was 10 ml of fresh peripheral blood that supplied the PBMCs. Amplification of TCR beta CDR3 regions used RNA as the template. With the HTBI primer set, the TCR CDR3 went through a first round of RT-PCR. From the multiplex PCR reads, TCRdb called clonotypes with MiXCR, one entry per CDR3 protein. The sample records approximately 320,000 distinct CDR3 sequences, over 15% being singletons. The study, taken as a whole, reports: Through a model of 13 V-J features, ophthalmopathy was separated from stable hyperthyroidism.

There are a few counts of this clonotype. Its matching antigen is unknown. What was sequenced was blood. The receptor's source is a man aged 25 to 45 with Graves' hyperthyroidism.

CDR3: CASSLGPSGPEAFF. Here the CDR3 DNA reads TGTGCCAGCAGCTTGGGGCCCTCAGGACCTGAAGCTTTCTTT. The J gene is TRBJ1-1, the V gene TRBV5-6; D is unresolved. The CDR3 is 14 residues long. V lost 0 bases, J lost 6 bases, and 12 bases lay in between. The germline V gene encodes CDR1 SGHDT and CDR2 YYEEEE. Together with reference TRBV5-6 and TRBJ1-1, the CDR3 gives the full variable domain: DAGVTQSPTHLIKTRGQQVTLRCSPKSGHDTVSWYQQALGQGPQFIFQYYEEEERQRGNFPDRFSGHQFPNYSSELNVNALLLGDSALYLCASSLGPSGPEAFFGQGTRLTVV.